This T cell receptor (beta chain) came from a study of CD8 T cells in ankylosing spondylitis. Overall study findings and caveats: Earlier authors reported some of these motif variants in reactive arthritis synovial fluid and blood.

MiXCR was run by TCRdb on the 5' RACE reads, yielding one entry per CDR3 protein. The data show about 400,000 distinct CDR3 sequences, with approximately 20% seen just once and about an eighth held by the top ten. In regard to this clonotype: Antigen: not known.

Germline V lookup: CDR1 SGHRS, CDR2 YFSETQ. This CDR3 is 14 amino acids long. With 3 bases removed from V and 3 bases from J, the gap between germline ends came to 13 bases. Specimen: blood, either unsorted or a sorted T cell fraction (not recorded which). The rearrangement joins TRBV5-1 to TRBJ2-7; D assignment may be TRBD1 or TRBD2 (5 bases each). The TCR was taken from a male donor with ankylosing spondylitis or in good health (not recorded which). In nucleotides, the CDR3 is TGCGCCAGCAGCTCCTGGACGGGGCTCTACGAGCAGTACTTC. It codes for CASSSWTGLYEQYF.